This T cell receptor beta chain was identified in a study of blood T cell repertoires in COVID-19. Whole-study context: Sources were T cells, B-cell-depleted T cells, or PBMCs; the material itself was cDNA or gDNA.

This CDR3 spans 13 amino acids. V was pared by 6 bases and J by 0 bases, with 8 bases between. Germline lookup yields CDR1 KGHSH and CDR2 LQKENI. Participant ages covered about 18 to 89 years across 24 US areas. Clinical history reported by participants formed the basis on which cohorts were assigned. Here immunoSEQ multiplex PCR was the method, and the copy in TCRdb shows in-frame clones only, minus some. The profile shows some 270,000 clones, 65% to 90% of them singletons. The TCR comes from a woman in her forties or fifties with acute COVID-19. The J gene is TRBJ1-1, the V gene TRBV18; D remains ambiguous. Material: PBMCs or T cells enriched from blood (not recorded which). CDR3 loop: CASSRGLNTEAFF. CDR3 DNA sequence: TGTGCCAGCTCCCGCGGATTGAACACTGAAGCTTTCTTT.